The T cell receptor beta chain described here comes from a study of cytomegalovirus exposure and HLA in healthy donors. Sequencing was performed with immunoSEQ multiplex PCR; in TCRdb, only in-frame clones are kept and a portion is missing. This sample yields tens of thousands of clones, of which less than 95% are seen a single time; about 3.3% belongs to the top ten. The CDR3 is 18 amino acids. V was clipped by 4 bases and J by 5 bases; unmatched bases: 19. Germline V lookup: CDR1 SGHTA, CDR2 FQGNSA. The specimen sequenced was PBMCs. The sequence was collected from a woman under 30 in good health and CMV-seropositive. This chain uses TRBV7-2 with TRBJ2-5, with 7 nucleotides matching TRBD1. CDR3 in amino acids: CASSSLLSGTVGAETQYF. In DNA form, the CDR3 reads TGTGCCAGCAGCTCCCTCCTATCCGGGACAGTGGGGGCGGAGACCCAGTACTTC.